This T cell receptor (beta chain) was sequenced for a study of tumor-infiltrating lymphocytes in localized non-small cell lung cancer. Study background: Resected tumor was paired with non-adjacent uninvolved lung from the same patient.

Assay used: immunoSEQ multiplex PCR; TCRdb lists only in-frame clones, some missing. This sample has over 7,000 clones; 60% to 80% occur once, and the top ten carry 10% to 15%. Whole-study results and caveats: Technical variation could not be separated from intratumor heterogeneity here.

On this clone: Its target is unknown.

The CDR3 extends over 15 amino acids. The chain employs TRBV1 and TRBJ2-7; the table's D call of TRBD2 was not tested on the DNA. TRBV1 is classified as a pseudogene. This receptor was obtained from a human donor with non-small cell lung cancer. Specimen: uninvolved lung tissue not adjacent to the tumor. CDR3 in amino acids: CTSSQDHATSVEQYF. The CDR3 coding sequence is TGCACCAGCAGCCAAGATCATGCAACTAGCGTCGAGCAGTACTTC.